The following is a T cell receptor (beta chain) sequence with its context. This table comes from immunoSEQ multiplex PCR, and its TCRdb copy is limited to in-frame clones, with some not included. In the table there are hundreds of thousands of clones, around 87% of which are singletons. This record comes from a study of shared T cell receptors in the human thymus. V was clipped by 0 bases and J by 2 bases, with 14 bases between them. The CDR3 extends over 16 amino acids. Germline CDR1 is SGHAT and CDR2 is FQNNGV. These data also formed part of another study, on human thymus T cells. From that second work: In corrective heart surgery, resections were taken, and these provided the thymus tissue. Within thymic and blood repertoires, V and J gene usage appeared to be biased.

The source material was thymocytes. The TCR originated in a boy younger than two with a congenital heart defect. This rearrangement joins TRBV11-2 to TRBJ2-7; D possibly corresponds to TRBD1 (7 bases). This CDR3 is CASSLELTGRPYEQYF. The CDR3 coding sequence is TGTGCCAGCAGCTTAGAACTGACAGGGAGGCCCTACGAGCAGTACTTC.